The present T cell receptor beta chain was sequenced within a study of patients and donors after allogeneic stem cell transplantation. MiXCR, applied by TCRdb to the RT-PCR reads, yields one record per CDR3 protein. This table holds some 200,000 distinct CDR3 sequences, 41% found once. This clonotype was seen a few times. The source is a human donor who was either an allogeneic HSCT recipient or a stem cell or donor lymphocyte infusion donor (not recorded which). It is not recorded whose cells these are; they may come from a transplant donor. The source material was blood, either unsorted or a sorted T cell fraction (not recorded which).

CDR3: CASSSEPIQPQHF. CDR3 DNA sequence: TGTGCCAGCAGCTCAGAGCCCATCCAGCCCCAGCATTTT. The V gene is TRBV7-2, the J gene TRBJ1-5; no clear D. The germline gives CDR1 SGHTA, CDR2 FQGNSA. There are 13 residues in the CDR3. The ends were cut back, 4 bases at V and 7 bases at J, with 11 bases in the middle. The full variable domain, completed using reference TRBV7-2 and TRBJ1-5, is GAGVSQSPSNKVTEKGKDVELRCDPISGHTALYWYRQSLGQGLEFLIYFQGNSAPDKSGLPSDRFSAERTGGSVSTLTIQRTQQEDSAVYLCASSSEPIQPQHFGDGTRLSIL.